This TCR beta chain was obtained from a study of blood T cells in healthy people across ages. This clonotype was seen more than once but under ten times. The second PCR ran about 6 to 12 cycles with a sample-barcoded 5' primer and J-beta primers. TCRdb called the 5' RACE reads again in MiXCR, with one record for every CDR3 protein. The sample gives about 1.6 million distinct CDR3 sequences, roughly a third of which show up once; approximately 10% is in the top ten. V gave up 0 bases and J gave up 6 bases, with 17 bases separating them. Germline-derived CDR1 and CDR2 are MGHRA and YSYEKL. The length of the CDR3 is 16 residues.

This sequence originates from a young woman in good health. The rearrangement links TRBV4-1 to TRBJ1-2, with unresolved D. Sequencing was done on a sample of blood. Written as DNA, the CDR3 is TGCGCCAGCAGCCAAGATCGTGGAATCCGAATTAATGGCTACACCTTC. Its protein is CASSQDRGIRINGYTF.